This passage covers 8 T cell receptor beta chains from one sample sequenced in a study of tumor T cells in aggressive B-cell lymphoma (dated by TCRdb to the late 2010s). Receptors were amplified or captured by the immunoSEQ multiplex PCR assay. TCRdb carries this immuneACCESS record with in-frame sequences only. Its versions omit some clonotypes, under half of them owing to an unresolved V gene in the studies checked, with the rest unexplained. Across this sample there are 10,000 or so clones, with about 88% seen only once. The ten largest clonotypes hold about 3% of the sample. Sequencing input: tumor tissue. The source of these receptors is an adult with diffuse large B cell lymphoma.

The J gene is TRBJ2-1, the V gene TRBV9, with 10 bases fitting TRBD2. The CDR3 has 16 amino acids. The V gene's germline CDR1 is SGDLS and CDR2 YYNGEE. V was pared by 6 bases and J by 2 bases, with 8 bases of the junction left unmatched. CDR3 DNA sequence: TGTGCCAGCACGCGTGCTAGCGGGGGAACCTACAATGAGCAGTTCTTC. It is translated as CASTRASGGTYNEQFF. The variable domain in full, with the rest retrieved from reference TRBV9 and TRBJ2-1, is DSGVTQTPKHLITATGQRVTLRCSPRSGDLSVYWYQQSLDQGLQFLIQYYNGEERAKGNILERFSAQQFPDLHSELNLSSLELGDSALYFCASTRASGGTYNEQFFGPGTRLTVL.

The chain has TRBV5-6 and TRBJ2-7; 8 bases map to TRBD1. The CDR3 totals 15 residues. Germline V gene lookup returns CDR1 SGHDT and CDR2 YYEEEE. With 3 bases clipped from V and 5 bases from J, the junction kept 10 bases outside the gene matches. The CDR3 region is CASSWERTGTDEQYF. Written as DNA, the CDR3 is TGTGCCAGCAGCTGGGAGAGGACAGGGACGGACGAGCAGTACTTC.

The rearrangement uses TRBV5-1 and TRBJ1-4, with D possibly being TRBD1 (6 bases). Germline assignment: CDR1 SGHRS and CDR2 YFSETQ. Trimming shortened V by 3 bases and J by 3 bases, and 9 bases separated the two germline ends. This CDR3 region has 14 residues. The CDR3 DNA is TGCGCCAGCAGCTCGGACAGCTCTAATGAAAAACTGTTTTTT. This translates into CASSSDSSNEKLFF.

For this clone: The sample carries other DNA sequences with the same CDR3. The gene calls are TRBV29-1 and TRBJ1-3; D might be TRBD1 (6 bases). Per germline, CDR1 SQVTM and CDR2 ANQGSEA. The CDR3 consists of 14 residues. Trimming pared 6 bases from V and 7 bases from J, leaving 19 bases between. As DNA, the CDR3 is TGCAGCGTCGACCAGGACAGATCAGGGAACACCATATATTTT. Encoded protein: CSVDQDRSGNTIYF.

This clone has just one count. This sequence joins TRBV5-1 and TRBJ1-1; no reliable D call. This CDR3 contains 14 residues. Germline lookup yields CDR1 SGHRS and CDR2 YFSETQ. V lost 0 bases to trimming and J lost 1 base, with 7 bases between them. CDR3 sequence: CASSLGHGNTEAFF. As DNA, the CDR3 is TGCGCCAGCAGCTTGGGACACGGGAACACTGAAGCTTTCTTT.

This chain joins TRBV5-5 and TRBJ2-1, with TRBD2 matching 9 bases. Germline V CDR1 and CDR2: SGHKS, YYEKEE (reference sequence). CDR3 length equals 15 residues. Unmatched junction bases numbered 4, after V lost 0 bases and J lost 6 bases. CDR3 residues: CASSLVGSGGNEQFF. The CDR3 nucleotides read TGTGCCAGCAGCTTGGTGGGTAGCGGGGGCAATGAGCAGTTCTTC.

V and J are TRBV5-1 and TRBJ1-2, with 10 bases that match TRBD1. CDR1 SGHRS and CDR2 YFSETQ come from the germline V gene. The V and J ends lost 3 bases and 10 bases, in that order; junction bases with no gene match: 12. CDR3 length: 15 residues. CDR3 region: CASSSTPGQGNPYTF. The CDR3 DNA is TGCGCCAGCAGCTCAACGCCGGGACAGGGGAACCCCTACACCTTC.

The genes are TRBV7-9 and TRBJ1-4; possible D gene TRBD1, 5 bases. V was shortened by 5 bases and J by 8 bases, with 24 bases between the two germline ends. This CDR3 spans 17 amino acids. In germline, CDR1 is SEHNR, CDR2 FQNEAQ (reference sequence). For the CDR3, the DNA is TGTGCCAGCAGCCCCATTCGGGGGGTTGGGACTCGAGAAAAACTGTTTTTT. Protein sequence: CASSPIRGVGTREKLFF.